This T cell receptor (beta chain) was observed in a study of blood T cells in healthy people across ages. Overall study results and limits: Roughly linear declines in TCR beta diversity per million T cells occurred with age. The donors' CMV status was not determined, possibly confounding changes in expanded clonotypes.

This clonotype has only a few counts. Its matching antigen is unknown. Together with a sample-barcoded 5' primer, a J-beta primer mix was included in a second PCR lasting roughly 6 to 12 cycles. A single record per CDR3 protein comes from TCRdb applying MiXCR to the 5' RACE reads. The sample consists of 1.5 million to 2 million distinct CDR3 sequences, roughly 30% of them appearing once. CDR1 SNHLY and CDR2 FYNNEI come from the germline V gene. Trimming removed 6 bases from V and 1 base from J; junction bases left unmatched: 12. The CDR3 covers 19 residues. Sequenced input: blood. The receptor was derived from a woman aged 25 to 45 in good health. The chain links TRBV2 to TRBJ2-3; 14 positions agree with TRBD2. The CDR3 is CASSGRRLAGGPGTDTQYF. The CDR3 nucleotides read TGTGCCAGCAGCGGAAGACGACTAGCGGGAGGGCCCGGCACAGATACGCAGTATTTT.